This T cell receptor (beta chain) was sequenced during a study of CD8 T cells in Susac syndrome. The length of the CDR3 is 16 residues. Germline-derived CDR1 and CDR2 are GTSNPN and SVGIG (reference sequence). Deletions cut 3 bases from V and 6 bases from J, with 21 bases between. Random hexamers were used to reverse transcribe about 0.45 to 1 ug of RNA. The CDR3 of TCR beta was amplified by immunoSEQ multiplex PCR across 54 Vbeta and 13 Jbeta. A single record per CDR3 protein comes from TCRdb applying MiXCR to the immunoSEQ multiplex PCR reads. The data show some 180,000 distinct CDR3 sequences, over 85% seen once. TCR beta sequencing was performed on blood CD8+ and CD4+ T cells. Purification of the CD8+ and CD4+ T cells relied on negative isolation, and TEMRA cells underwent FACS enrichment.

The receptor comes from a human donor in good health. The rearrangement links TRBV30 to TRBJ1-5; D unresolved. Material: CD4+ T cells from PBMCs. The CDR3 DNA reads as TGTGCCTGGAGCCTCTCCGGCGGGCGGCAGAGTCAGCCCCAGCATTTT. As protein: CAWSLSGGRQSQPQHF.